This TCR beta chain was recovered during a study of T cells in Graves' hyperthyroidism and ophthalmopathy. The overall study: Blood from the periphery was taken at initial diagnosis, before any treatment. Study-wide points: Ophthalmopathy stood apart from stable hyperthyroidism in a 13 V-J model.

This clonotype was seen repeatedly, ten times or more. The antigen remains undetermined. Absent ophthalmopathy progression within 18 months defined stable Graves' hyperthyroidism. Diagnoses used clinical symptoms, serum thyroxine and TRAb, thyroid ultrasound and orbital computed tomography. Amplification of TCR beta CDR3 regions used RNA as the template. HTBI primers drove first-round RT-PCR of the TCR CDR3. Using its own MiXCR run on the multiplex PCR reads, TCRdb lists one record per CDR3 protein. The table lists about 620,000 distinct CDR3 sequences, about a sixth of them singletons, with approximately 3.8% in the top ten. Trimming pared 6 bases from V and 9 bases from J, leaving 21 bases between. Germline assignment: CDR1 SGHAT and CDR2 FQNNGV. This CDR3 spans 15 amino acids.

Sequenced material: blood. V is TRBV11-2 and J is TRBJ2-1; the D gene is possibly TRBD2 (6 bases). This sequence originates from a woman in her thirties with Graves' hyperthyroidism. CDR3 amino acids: CASSRDSAGFSEQFF. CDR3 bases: TGTGCCAGCAGTCGAGACTCGGCGGGGTTCAGTGAGCAGTTCTTC.